These 25 T cell receptor beta chains came from one sample sequenced in a study of blood T cells in healthy people across ages. Next came a second PCR, run for 7 to 11 cycles, which used a sample-barcoded 5' primer along with a J-beta primer mix. TCRdb ran MiXCR on the 5' RACE reads and lists one entry per CDR3 protein. This sample has approximately 1,700,000 distinct CDR3 sequences, with more than 35% found just once. The source material was blood. The receptors were gathered from a human donor in good health.

This clonotype showed up just once. J is TRBJ2-5 and V is TRBV7-3, with 7 bases lining up with TRBD2. Germline V gene sequence: CDR1 SGHTA, CDR2 FQGTGA. The CDR3 runs 15 residues. Trimming took 5 bases from V and 2 from J; bases not matched to a gene: 8. The CDR3 sequence is CASSKAGLGQETQYF. The DNA of the CDR3 is TGTGCCAGCAGCAAAGCGGGGCTAGGTCAAGAGACCCAGTACTTC.

The sample holds a few counts of this clonotype. V gene TRBV7-2 combines with J gene TRBJ2-7; the match to TRBD1 covers 10 bases. The V gene's germline CDR1 is SGHTA and CDR2 FQGNSA. The CDR3 totals 15 residues. J lost 3 bases, V lost 3 bases, and 5 bases had no gene match. The CDR3 DNA reads as TGTGCCAGCAGCTTGCGACAGGGGGCTGACTACGAGCAGTACTTC. This codes for CASSLRQGADYEQYF.

This sequence joins TRBV7-8 and TRBJ1-1, with TRBD1 matching 9 bases. With V trimmed by 4 bases and J by 3 bases, 9 bases remained unmatched. Germline loops: CDR1 SGHVS, CDR2 FQNEAQ. The CDR3 covers 16 residues. The CDR3 nucleotides read TGTGCCAGCAGCTCCGAACAGGGGGCCTTTGACACTGAAGCTTTCTTT. It codes for CASSSEQGAFDTEAFF.

As regards this clonotype: This could be a read error, since a much larger clone is one nucleotide away. The chain uses TRBV7-2 and TRBJ2-5; no definite D call. TRBJ2-1 explains the end of the DNA better; the J call may be wrong. Germline V gives CDR1 SGHTA, CDR2 FQGNSA. The CDR3 sequence is 13 residues long. CDR3 in amino acids: CASSLVNQETQFF. The CDR3 DNA follows: TGTGCCAGCAGCTTAGTCAACCAAGAGACCCAGTTCTTC.

The chain links TRBV21-1 to TRBJ2-5; the table names TRBD1, a call not compared with the DNA. TRBV21-1 is noted as a pseudogene. This CDR3 has 15 residues. The CDR3 here is CASSKGRSPRETQYF. The CDR3 bases are TGTGCCAGCAGCAAAGGAAGATCCCCTCGAGAGACCCAGTACTTC.

The table lists this clonotype with a count of one. The chain couples TRBV20-1 to TRBJ2-1; 7 bases agree with TRBD1. The J segment lost 5 bases and the V segment lost 0 bases, leaving 10 bases of the junction unmatched. The CDR3 is 16 amino acids. Germline CDR1 is DFQATT and CDR2 is SNEGSKA (reference sequence). Written as DNA, the CDR3 is TGCAGTGCTAGAGATCTGTCGGGACAGCTACACAATGAGCAGTTCTTC. Translated, it gives CSARDLSGQLHNEQFF.

The V and J genes are TRBV20-1 and TRBJ2-7; TRBD1 aligns across 7 bases. With 3 bases clipped from V and 0 bases from J, the junction kept 5 bases outside the gene matches. Germline lookup yields CDR1 DFQATT and CDR2 SNEGSKA (reference sequence). The CDR3 consists of 14 residues. The CDR3 DNA reads TGCAGTGCTAGGGACACAGGGGCCTCCTACGAGCAGTACTTC. This sequence encodes CSARDTGASYEQYF.

This chain uses TRBV10-3 with TRBJ1-1; D remains unclear. The V and J ends lost 2 bases and 4 bases respectively, with 8 bases between them. Germline CDR1 is ENHRY and CDR2 is SYGVKD. This CDR3 is built from 13 residues. The CDR3 region has the DNA TGTGCCATCAGTGAGGACGCGGGCACTGAAGCTTTCTTT. This gives the protein CAISEDAGTEAFF.

The chain links TRBV25-1 to TRBJ2-2; D uncertain. V was shortened by 6 bases and J by 6 bases, with 17 bases between the two germline ends. The CDR3 contains 15 residues. Germline CDR1 is MGHDK and CDR2 is SYGVNS. DNA of the CDR3: TGTGCCAGCAGCCCCGGAAGCTATGGGCCCGGGGAGCTGTTTTTT. It encodes CASSPGSYGPGELFF.

This chain uses TRBV6-6 with TRBJ2-7, with 10 bases that match TRBD1. Trimming cost V 5 bases and J 3 bases; bases outside gene matches: 13. The CDR3 contains 17 residues. Germline V gives CDR1 MNHNY, CDR2 SVGAGI (reference sequence). The CDR3 here is CASSLTHHRTGGYEQYF. DNA for the CDR3: TGTGCCAGCAGTCTAACCCACCACCGGACAGGGGGCTACGAGCAGTACTTC.

The chain combines TRBV7-2 with TRBJ2-4, with D hard to call. With the DNA end fitting TRBJ2-5 better, the J assignment may be wrong. The CDR3 totals 12 residues. CDR1 and CDR2 (germline): SGHTA, FQGNSA. The CDR3 nucleotides are TGTGCCAGCAGTTCGGACGGCGGGACCCAGTACTTC. Protein: CASSSDGGTQYF.

This clonotype showed up just a few times. The rearrangement links TRBV6-5 to TRBJ1-4, with D possibly matching TRBD1 (5 bases). CDR1 and CDR2 (germline): MNHEY, SVGAGI. The CDR3 runs to 15 residues. The ends were cut back, 2 bases at V and 8 bases at J, with 15 bases in the middle. In nucleotides, the CDR3 is TGTGCCAGCAGTTACATACAGGATCGAGGCGAAAAACTGTTTTTT. It codes for CASSYIQDRGEKLFF.

The V call is TRBV27, the J call TRBJ1-1, with 9 bases matching TRBD1. V lost 2 bases to trimming and J lost 6 bases; unmatched junction nucleotides: 7. CDR1 is MNHEY, CDR2 SMNVEV, per germline (reference sequence). The CDR3 is made up of 15 amino acids. CDR3 in amino acids: CASSLTGTGTPEAFF. DNA of the CDR3: TGTGCCAGCAGTTTAACCGGGACAGGGACACCTGAAGCTTTCTTT.

This rearrangement joins TRBV6-6 to TRBJ1-1; TRBD1 might be the D (6 bases). Germline V gene sequence: CDR1 MNHNY, CDR2 SVGAGI (reference sequence). Trimming took 2 bases from V and 1 from J, leaving 14 bases between them. The CDR3 covers 16 residues. CDR3 DNA: TGTGCCAGCAGTTACCCCCAGTCGACAGGGAACACTGAAGCTTTCTTT. It translates to CASSYPQSTGNTEAFF.

This chain connects TRBV19 to TRBJ2-5, with TRBD1 identical over 7 bases. This CDR3 comprises 14 residues. Germline CDR1 reads LNHDA; CDR2 reads SQIVND (reference sequence). Trimming at V came to 3 bases and at J to 5 bases, leaving 6 bases not matched to a gene. The CDR3 loop reads CASSIRGGIETQYF. Written as DNA, the CDR3 is TGTGCCAGTAGTATCCGAGGGGGCATCGAGACCCAGTACTTC.

In this sample, this clonotype turned up many times. This chain uses TRBV20-1 with TRBJ2-1; D not certain. Germline CDR1 DFQATT, CDR2 SNEGSKA (reference sequence). The CDR3 loop spans 13 amino acids. Trimming pared 4 bases from V and 6 bases from J, leaving 13 bases between. CDR3 sequence: CSANRGGGNEQFF. The CDR3 nucleotides are TGCAGTGCTAACCGAGGTGGTGGCAATGAGCAGTTCTTC.

The V call is TRBV7-3, the J call TRBJ2-1; tentatively, D is TRBD2 (5 bases). Trimming took off 4 bases at V and 8 bases at J, with 18 bases between the two ends. The CDR3 is 15 residues long. Looked up from germline, CDR1 is SGHTA and CDR2 is FQGTGA. The CDR3 spells CASSSSDNPGDEQFF. Here the CDR3 DNA reads TGTGCCAGCAGCTCCTCAGACAACCCCGGGGATGAGCAGTTCTTC.

The chain employs TRBV7-9 and TRBJ2-7; possibly TRBD1 or TRBD2 for D (5 bases each). Trimming stripped 3 bases from V and 3 bases from J, with 12 bases between. Germline V gene data show CDR1 as SEHNR and CDR2 as FQNEAQ (reference sequence). The CDR3 consists of 14 residues. This CDR3 reads CASSLVGEHYEQYF. As DNA, the CDR3 is TGTGCCAGCAGCTTGGTGGGGGAACACTACGAGCAGTACTTC.

This clonotype came up a few times. The chain employs TRBV27 and TRBJ2-1; 7 bases fit TRBD1. V lost 2 bases and J lost 2; bases outside the gene matches: 6. Per the germline V gene, CDR1 is MNHEY and CDR2 is SMNVEV (reference sequence). The CDR3 is 16 amino acids. The CDR3, as DNA: TGTGCCAGCAGTTTAGAGGCGACAGGGACCTACAATGAGCAGTTCTTC. This translates into CASSLEATGTYNEQFF.

The CDR3 DNA reads TGTGCCACCAGTGATCCCATAACAGATGAAGCTTTCTTT. Amino acids: CATSDPITDEAFF. This sequence joins TRBV24-1 and TRBJ1-1; D is ambiguous. Trimming removed 3 bases from V and 7 bases from J, with 11 bases in between. The CDR3 is 13 amino acids. Germline-derived CDR1 and CDR2 are KGHDR and SFDVKD.

This clonotype was seen a few times. The V and J genes are TRBV20-1 and TRBJ2-1; D unresolved. The germline V and J ends were trimmed by 3 bases and 2 bases, with 8 bases remaining between them. Germline CDR1 is DFQATT and CDR2 is SNEGSKA (reference sequence). The CDR3 is 13 residues long. The CDR3, as DNA: TGCAGTGCTAGGTCAGTGGCCTACAATGAGCAGTTCTTC. It translates to CSARSVAYNEQFF.

This clonotype was observed a few times. The chain couples TRBV29-1 to TRBJ1-6; tentatively, D is TRBD1 (5 bases). Germline CDR1 is SQVTM and CDR2 is ANQGSEA. CDR3 size: 13 residues. The V and J ends lost 4 bases and 7 bases respectively, with 11 bases between them. Here the CDR3 DNA reads TGCAGCGTTGGCGCAGGGCCGAATTCACCCCTCCACTTT. Translating gives CSVGAGPNSPLHF.

The sample holds many counts of this clonotype. This rearrangement joins TRBV6-1 to TRBJ2-7; no firm D call. This CDR3 is 15 amino acids long. Germline loops: CDR1 MNHNS, CDR2 SASEGT. Between the trimmed V and J ends, which lost 1 base and 2 bases, there was a span of 12 bases. The CDR3: CASSEERRRPYEQYF. The CDR3 coding sequence is TGTGCCAGCAGTGAAGAGAGGCGGCGTCCCTACGAGCAGTACTTC.

This sequence joins TRBV5-5 and TRBJ2-5, with D possibly TRBD2 on 6 matching bases. TRBJ2-7 matches the DNA end more closely, so the J call is doubtful. The CDR3 spans 15 residues. Germline V CDR1 and CDR2: SGHKS, YYEKEE (reference sequence). CDR3 sequence reads: CASSLVLALGSEQYF. CDR3 nucleotides: TGTGCCAGCAGCTTGGTACTAGCCCTGGGGAGCGAGCAGTACTTC.

This chain joins TRBV20-1 and TRBJ1-5; no reliable D call. With 0 bases removed from V and 3 bases from J, the gap between germline ends came to 9 bases. CDR3 length equals 14 residues. From germline, CDR1 is DFQATT and CDR2 SNEGSKA (reference sequence). The CDR3 nucleotides are TGCAGTGCTAGAGATCGGCGTTACAATCAGCCCCAGCATTTT. Residues: CSARDRRYNQPQHF.